The sequence of this T cell receptor (beta chain) was determined in a study of control samples from healthy donors and cancer patients. Trimming cost V 6 bases and J 9 bases, with 12 bases left between them. From germline, CDR1 is SQVTM and CDR2 ANQGSEA. The CDR3 runs to 11 residues. Profiling relied on immunoSEQ multiplex PCR, and the TCRdb table lists in-frame clones only, not all of them. The table records approximately 150,000 clones, approximately 91% of them present only once. The chain couples TRBV29-1 to TRBJ2-1; perhaps TRBD2 as D (5 bases). The sequencing sample was made of blood. The clonotype originates from a man aged 25 to 45 in good health. CDR3 residues: CSVGLLGEQFF. CDR3 nucleotide sequence: TGCAGCGTAGGACTGTTAGGTGAGCAGTTCTTC.